This TCR beta chain is from a study of identical twins. General study findings and limits: Cross-sectional statistics, not tracking of the same donors, supported the conclusions.

Template switching added a universal primer site; cDNA carried unique molecular identifiers. Each CDR3 protein is one row after TCRdb ran MiXCR on the 5' RACE reads. The data contain hundreds of thousands of distinct CDR3 sequences, around 12% of them singletons. This clonotype has a handful of counts. Antigen unknown. V was clipped by 5 bases and J by 6 bases, with 18 bases between them. The CDR3 runs to 14 residues. CDR1 and CDR2 (germline): SGHRS, YFSETQ. The sample was also reused in another study, on yellow fever vaccine responses in identical twins. That source notes: Twins' vaccine T cell responses reportedly seemed partly convergent and partly personalized.

The specimen sequenced was PBMCs. The source of this sequence is a woman younger than 35 in good health. The chain links TRBV5-1 to TRBJ2-7, with TRBD2 as a possible D gene (7 bases). The CDR3 loop is CASRTRTRQVEQYV. CDR3 DNA sequence: TGCGCCAGCAGAACTAGGACTAGACAGGTCGAGCAGTACGTC.